This entry is about one T cell receptor (beta chain). The sample originates from a study of T cell responses to AZD1222 COVID-19 vaccine. V lost 2 bases, J lost 10 bases, and 12 bases lay in between. Germline assignment: CDR1 SGHRS and CDR2 YFSETQ. CDR3 length equals 13 residues. Clones were read by immunoSEQ multiplex PCR, and TCRdb kept only the in-frame ones, dropping some. The table includes more than 85,000 clones, approximately 80% detected once. The origin of this receptor is an adult in good health. This rearrangement joins TRBV5-1 to TRBJ1-4, with D possibly being TRBD1 (5 bases). The sequenced sample was peripheral blood, obtained on day 0 of AZD1222 vaccination. CDR3 residues: CASSFQGTSKLFF. CDR3 in DNA: TGCGCCAGCAGCTTTCAGGGAACGTCAAAACTGTTTTTT.